A selection of T cell receptor beta chains follows, all from one sample in a study of T cells after yellow fever vaccination. Each CDR3 protein gets one entry after TCRdb re-called the 5' RACE reads with MiXCR. The sample holds a few hundred thousand distinct CDR3 sequences, over 3.5% seen once. Specimen: PBMCs, collected 5 days after the yellow fever booster vaccination. Every receptor here comes from a man aged 18-30 years who received the YFV17D yellow fever vaccine. Both conserved end residues are part of each CDR3. D genes are given only for firm matches. Expanded clones are given a class, and other clones once, few, many or no size at all.

j_gene,d_gene,abundance,v_gene,CDR3aa,CDR3nt
TRBJ2-7,NA,many,TRBV5-5,CASSLLGESSYEQYF,TGTGCCAGCAGCTTGCTCGGGGAGAGCTCCTACGAGCAGTACTTC
TRBJ2-3,NA,few,TRBV5-4,CASSLGPPGTDTQYF,TGTGCCAGCAGCTTGGGCCCCCCGGGCACAGATACGCAGTATTTT
TRBJ2-7,TRBD2,few,TRBV7-2,CASSPGLADYEQYF,TGTGCCAGCAGCCCGGGACTAGCGGATTACGAGCAGTACTTC
TRBJ2-6,NA,many,TRBV7-9,CASSLSSGGLNGGGANVLTF,TGTGCCAGCAGCTTGTCCAGCGGCGGGCTAAATGGCGGTGGGGCCAACGTCCTGACTTTC
TRBJ2-5,NA,NA,TRBV7-9,CASSSNRRDVETQYF,TGTGCCAGCAGCTCTAACCGCAGGGACGTTGAGACCCAGTACTTC
TRBJ2-4,NA,NA,TRBV15,CATSREGETNIQYF,TGTGCCACCAGCAGAGAGGGGGAGACAAACATTCAGTACTTC
TRBJ2-2,NA,NA,TRBV7-9,CASSYREGNTGELFF,TGTGCCAGCAGCTACAGGGAGGGGAACACCGGGGAGCTGTTTTTT
TRBJ2-1,NA,NA,TRBV4-3,CASSQDPDSSYNEQFF,TGCGCCAGCAGCCAAGATCCAGACAGCTCCTACAATGAGCAGTTCTTC
TRBJ1-6,TRBD1,NA,TRBV20-1,CSARDLKTGNDSPLHF,TGCAGTGCTAGAGATCTCAAGACAGGGAATGATTCACCCCTCCACTTT
TRBJ1-6,NA,NA,TRBV9,CASSVNSSPLHF,TGTGCCAGCAGCGTAAATAGTTCACCCCTCCACTTT
TRBJ2-5,TRBD2,many,TRBV7-2,CASSSRGGTSGRETQYF,TGTGCCAGCAGCAGTAGAGGAGGGACTAGCGGGCGAGAGACCCAGTACTTC
TRBJ2-2,NA,many,TRBV7-8,CASSPTKRGFTTETGELFF,TGTGCCAGCAGCCCGACGAAGAGGGGATTCACTACGGAAACCGGGGAGCTGTTTTTT
TRBJ1-5,TRBD1,once,TRBV6-6,CASSPGTGFNQPQHF,TGTGCCAGCAGTCCCGGGACAGGGTTCAATCAGCCCCAGCATTTT
TRBJ1-1,NA,many,TRBV5-1,CASSLFSVGLMTEAFF,TGCGCCAGCAGCCTTTTTTCGGTAGGATTGATGACTGAAGCTTTCTTT
TRBJ2-2,NA,NA,TRBV2,CASSVASGQSWEAGELIF,TGTGCCAGCAGTGTGGCCTCGGGCCAGTCTTGGGAGGCCGGGGAGCTGATTTTT
TRBJ2-7,NA,NA,TRBV18,CASSPPHSYEQYF,TGTGCCAGCTCACCACCCCACTCCTACGAGCAGTACTTC
TRBJ2-1,NA,few,TRBV12-3/TRBV12-4,CASSPTGLGDNEQFF,TGTGCCAGCAGCCCAACTGGCCTAGGGGACAATGAGCAGTTCTTC
TRBJ2-1,NA,few,TRBV7-9,CASSYGGYNEQFF,TGTGCCAGCTCTTATGGGGGGTACAATGAGCAGTTCTTC
TRBJ2-3,NA,NA,TRBV4-3,CASSHHSHPGTDTQYF,TGCGCCAGCAGCCACCACAGCCATCCAGGCACAGATACGCAGTATTTT
TRBJ2-2,NA,once,TRBV4-3,CASSKEWTHTGELFF,TGCGCCAGCAGCAAAGAGTGGACCCACACCGGGGAGCTGTTTTTT
TRBJ2-5,TRBD2,many,TRBV7-2,CASSLLRGGRLETQYF,TGTGCCAGCAGCTTATTGCGGGGGGGCCGTTTAGAGACCCAGTACTTC
TRBJ2-1,TRBD1,few,TRBV27,CASSSWGQGAMNEQFF,TGTGCCAGCAGTTCCTGGGGACAGGGGGCTATGAATGAGCAGTTCTTC
TRBJ1-1,TRBD1,few,TRBV27,CASKAWDRMNTEAFF,TGTGCCAGCAAAGCCTGGGACAGAATGAACACTGAAGCTTTCTTT